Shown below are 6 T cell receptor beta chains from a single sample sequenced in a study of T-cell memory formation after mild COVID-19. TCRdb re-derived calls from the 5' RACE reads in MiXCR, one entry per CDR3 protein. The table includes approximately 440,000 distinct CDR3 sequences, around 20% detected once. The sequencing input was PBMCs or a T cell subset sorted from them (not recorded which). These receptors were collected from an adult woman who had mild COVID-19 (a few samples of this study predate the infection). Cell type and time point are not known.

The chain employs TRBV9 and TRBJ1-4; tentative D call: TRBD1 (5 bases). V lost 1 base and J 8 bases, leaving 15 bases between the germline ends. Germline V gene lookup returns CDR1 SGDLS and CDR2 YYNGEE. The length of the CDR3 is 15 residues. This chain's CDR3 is CASSVSGTDSEKLFF. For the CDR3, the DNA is TGTGCCAGCAGCGTAAGTGGGACCGATAGCGAAAAACTGTTTTTT.

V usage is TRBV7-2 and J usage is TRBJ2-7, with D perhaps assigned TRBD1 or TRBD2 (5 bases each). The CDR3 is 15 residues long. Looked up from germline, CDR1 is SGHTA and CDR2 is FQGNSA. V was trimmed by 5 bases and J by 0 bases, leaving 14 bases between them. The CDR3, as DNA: TGTGCCAGCAGCCCAACGGGGCATTTCTCCTACGAGCAGTACTTC. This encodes CASSPTGHFSYEQYF.

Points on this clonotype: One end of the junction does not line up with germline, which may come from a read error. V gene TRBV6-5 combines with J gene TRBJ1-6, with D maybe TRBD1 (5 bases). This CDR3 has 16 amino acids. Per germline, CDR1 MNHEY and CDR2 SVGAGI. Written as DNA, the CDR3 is TGTGCCAGCAGTTCGAATAGACAGAGCTATAATTCACCACTCCACTTT. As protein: CASSSNRQSYNSPLHF.

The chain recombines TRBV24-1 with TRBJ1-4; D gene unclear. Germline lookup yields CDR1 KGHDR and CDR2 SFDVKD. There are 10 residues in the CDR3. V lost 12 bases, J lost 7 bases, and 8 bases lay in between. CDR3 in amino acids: CAGPFEKLFF. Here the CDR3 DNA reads TGTGCCGGGCCGTTTGAAAAACTGTTTTTT.

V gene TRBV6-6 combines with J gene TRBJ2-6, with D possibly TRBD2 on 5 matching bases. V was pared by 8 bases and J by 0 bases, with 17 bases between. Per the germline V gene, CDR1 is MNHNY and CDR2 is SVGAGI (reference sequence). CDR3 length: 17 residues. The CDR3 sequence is CASHDMPGSSGANVLTF. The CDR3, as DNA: TGTGCCAGCCATGACATGCCGGGGAGCTCTGGGGCCAACGTCCTGACTTTC.

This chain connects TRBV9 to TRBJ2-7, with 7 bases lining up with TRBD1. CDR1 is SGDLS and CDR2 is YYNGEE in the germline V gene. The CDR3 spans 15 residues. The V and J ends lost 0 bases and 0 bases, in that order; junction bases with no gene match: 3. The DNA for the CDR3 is TGTGCCAGCAGCGTAGGGGGGACAGCCTCCTACGAGCAGTACTTC. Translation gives CASSVGGTASYEQYF. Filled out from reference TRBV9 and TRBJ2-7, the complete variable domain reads DSGVTQTPKHLITATGQRVTLRCSPRSGDLSVYWYQQSLDQGLQFLIQYYNGEERAKGNILERFSAQQFPDLHSELNLSSLELGDSALYFCASSVGGTASYEQYFGPGTRLTVT.